This T cell receptor (beta chain) is drawn from a study of blood T cells in healthy people across ages. A second roughly 6 to 11 cycle PCR used barcoded and J-beta primers. TCRdb ran MiXCR on the 5' RACE reads and lists one entry per CDR3 protein. The sample has 800,000 or so distinct CDR3 sequences; roughly 25% are singletons. Trimming cost V 0 bases and J 6 bases, with 16 bases left between them. CDR3 length: 16 residues. Germline CDR1 reads PRHDT; CDR2 reads FYEKMQ (reference sequence). A further study also used this sample, focusing on T cells of mothers and their children.

Sequencing input: blood. The sequence came from a boy aged 5-17 years in good health. The chain is built from TRBV13 and TRBJ2-3; D is unclear. The CDR3 DNA sequence: TGTGCCAGCAGCTTAGGACAGAACTTCGTCGAGGATACGCAGTATTTT. Amino acid sequence: CASSLGQNFVEDTQYF.